The 5 T cell receptor beta chains presented below share a single source sample, sequenced in a study of beta chain features in type 1 diabetes. Expressed TCRB transcripts were sequenced after all isolated RNA was converted to cDNA. TCRdb keeps only in-frame clones here, not all; method: immunoSEQ multiplex PCR. This sample has about 68,000 clones, with just under 50% found just once. Antigens for these TCRs are unknown. Study outcomes and limitations: There was a moderate but significant shortening of TCRB CDR3s in all four CD4+ subsets of Type 1 diabetes patients.

The sequenced sample was central memory CD4+ T cells from blood. The origin of the receptors is a man under 40 with type 1 diabetes.

The chain recombines TRBV2 with TRBJ2-1, with 7 bases aligning to TRBD1. CDR1 is SNHLY and CDR2 is FYNNEI in the germline V gene. The CDR3 sequence is 15 residues long. With V trimmed by 6 bases and J by 9 bases, 14 bases remained unmatched. The DNA for the CDR3 is TGTGCCAGCAGGCCCGACCGACAGGGACGAGGTGAGCAGTTCTTC. Translated, it gives CASRPDRQGRGEQFF.

The chain recombines TRBV10-3 with TRBJ2-3, with TRBD2 matching over 12 bases. CDR1 and CDR2 from the germline V gene are ENHRY and SYGVKD. CDR3 length: 15 residues. V gave up 2 bases and J gave up 4 bases; unmatched junction bases: 1. The CDR3 loop reads CAISETSGRSDTQYF. Here the CDR3 DNA reads TGTGCCATCAGTGAGACTAGCGGGAGGTCAGATACGCAGTATTTT.

The V call is TRBV18, the J call TRBJ2-4, with 10 bases fitting TRBD1. Germline-derived CDR1 and CDR2 are KGHSH and LQKENI. The J segment lost 2 bases and the V segment lost 0 bases, leaving 1 base of the junction unmatched. The CDR3 spans 16 residues. Here the CDR3 DNA reads TGTGCCAGCTCACCACCGGGACAGGGGTCCAAAAACATTCAGTACTTC. Its protein product is CASSPPGQGSKNIQYF.

J is TRBJ1-1 and V is TRBV4-1; 7 bases align to TRBD1. CDR3 length equals 12 residues. The ends lost 2 bases at V and 8 bases at J; junction bases unmatched: 2. Germline loops: CDR1 MGHRA, CDR2 YSYEKL. CDR3 nucleotides: TGCGCCAGCAGCCAATCAGGGGGGGAAGCTTTCTTT. Translation gives CASSQSGGEAFF.

This clone is deemed medium-sized. This sequence joins TRBV19 and TRBJ2-5, with TRBD2 identical over 12 bases. Germline assignment: CDR1 LNHDA and CDR2 SQIVND (reference sequence). The length of the CDR3 is 13 residues. This chain's CDR3 is CASGLAGQETQYF. Here the CDR3 DNA reads TGTGCTTCCGGACTAGCGGGACAAGAGACCCAGTACTTC.